This T cell receptor beta chain was found in a study of cytomegalovirus exposure and HLA in healthy donors. The protocol was immunoSEQ multiplex PCR, while the TCRdb copy is restricted to in-frame clones and leaves out a portion. The data show 100,000 to 150,000 clones, over 85% seen once. The clonotype comes from a man aged 25 to 40 in good health and CMV-seronegative. The specimen was PBMCs.

This CDR3 reads CASSWVGTGEEKLFF. DNA of the CDR3: TGCGCCAGCAGCTGGGTAGGGACAGGGGAAGAAAAACTGTTTTTT. The chain is built from TRBV5-1 and TRBJ1-4, with 10 bases matching TRBD1. The CDR3 is 15 residues long. The germline V gene has CDR1 SGHRS and CDR2 YFSETQ. The ends lost 3 bases at V and 8 bases at J; junction bases unmatched: 7.